Sequencing of this T cell receptor beta chain was carried out in a study of regulatory T cells in long-lasting Graves disease. Time point here: persistent/refractory GD, antithyroid drugs over 5 years with positive TRAb. RNA extracted from PBMCs served as the sequencing template. The CDR3 extends over 13 amino acids. V shed 4 bases and J shed 9 bases, with 16 bases lying between them. Germline CDR1 and CDR2: MNHEY and SVGAGI. Comments on this clonotype: Given a much more abundant clone one base away, this may be a read error.

Combining iRepertoire HTBI primers with Arm-PCR of CDR3 regions, the authors built TCR beta libraries. Via MiXCR, TCRdb re-called the multiplex PCR reads, giving one row per CDR3 protein. The repertoire holds fewer than 400,000 distinct CDR3 sequences, with about 20% as singletons. This sample comprised peripheral blood mononuclear cells (PBMCs), obtained when the disease was refractory, from a patient treated with antithyroid drugs. This TCR was recovered from a female donor with Graves disease. The chain joins TRBV6-5 to TRBJ2-7; the D gene is possibly TRBD2 (5 bases). The CDR3 region is CASSSLLVGRQYF. As DNA, the CDR3 is TGTGCCAGCAGTTCGCTTCTCGTTGGGAGGCAGTACTTC.